This T cell receptor beta chain was sequenced in a study of blood T cell repertoires in COVID-19. The germline V and J ends were trimmed by 5 bases and 5 bases, with 15 bases remaining between them. This CDR3 is built from 14 residues. Germline V lookup: CDR1 MNHEY, CDR2 SMNVEV (reference sequence). Per the original methods: How many nucleated cells were present was estimated from reference gene primer amplification. The data were produced by immunoSEQ multiplex PCR, yet TCRdb's version contains in-frame clones alone and is incomplete. V and J calls and clone size are given by that table; D and trimming were obtained from the DNA. The table records about 14,000 clones, more than 65% of them present only once.

Sequencing used peripheral blood. J is TRBJ1-2 and V is TRBV27; D is unclear. This receptor was taken from a woman in her fifties or sixties with active or convalescent COVID-19. The CDR3 sequence: CASSLRTDGYGYTF. In DNA, the CDR3 is TGTGCCAGCAGTCTAAGGACTGATGGGTATGGCTACACCTTC.